These 17 T cell receptor beta chains were all obtained from the same sample, sequenced in a study of blood T cell repertoires in COVID-19. This table comes from immunoSEQ multiplex PCR, and its TCRdb copy is limited to in-frame clones, with some not included. The repertoire includes roughly 100,000 clones, approximately 82% of them detected once, and about 4.3% sits in the top ten. The sequenced material came from peripheral blood. These receptors originate from a man between 60 and 75 years old with acute or convalescent COVID-19.

This clone was seen a single time. The chain links TRBV2 to TRBJ1-2, with unresolved D. V lost 4 bases and J lost 12, with 12 bases in between. Germline values: CDR1 SNHLY, CDR2 FYNNEI. The CDR3 length is 11 residues. This CDR3 reads CASSVRFLDTF. The CDR3 DNA reads TGTGCCAGCAGTGTTCGGTTCTTGGACACCTTC. The entire variable domain, with the rest obtained from reference TRBV2 and TRBJ1-2, is as follows: EPEVTQTPSHQVTQMGQEVILRCVPISNHLYFYWYRQILGQKVEFLVSFYNNEISEKSEIFDDQFSVERPDGSNFTLKIRSTKLEDSAMYFCASSVRFLDTFGSGTRLTVV.

This chain links TRBV7-8 with TRBJ1-3, with 7 bases aligning to TRBD1. Trimming at V came to 4 bases and at J to 2 bases, leaving 2 bases not matched to a gene. The germline CDR1 and CDR2 sequences are SGHVS and FQNEAQ. The CDR3 length is 14 residues. The CDR3 sequence: CASSYQGAGNTIYF. The CDR3 DNA is TGTGCCAGCAGCTACCAGGGGGCTGGAAACACCATATATTTT.

This clone has just one count. The chain links TRBV21-1 to TRBJ1-2; TRBD1, the table's D call, lacks a check against the DNA. TRBV21-1 is assigned pseudogene status. The CDR3 runs to 21 residues. For the CDR3, the DNA is TGTGCCAGCAGCAAAGTTTTTAGGACAGGGATATGTGGTTTAGGGTTCTATGGCTACACCTTC. As protein: CASSKVFRTGICGLGFYGYTF.

This clone appeared once. The chain uses TRBV19 and TRBJ1-1, with TRBD1 identical over 9 bases. The junction had 7 bases not matched to a gene; V was cut back by 6 bases and J by 2 bases. The CDR3 runs 15 residues. Germline V gene data show CDR1 as LNHDA and CDR2 as SQIVND (reference sequence). CDR3 nucleotide sequence: TGTGCCAGTAGCCATGAGGGACAGGGAAACACTGAAGCTTTCTTT. Translation gives CASSHEGQGNTEAFF. The variable domain in full, with the rest retrieved from reference TRBV19 and TRBJ1-1, is DGGITQSPKYLFRKEGQNVTLSCEQNLNHDAMYWYRQDPGQGLRLIYYSQIVNDFQKGDIAEGYSVSREKKESFPLTVTSAQKNPTAFYLCASSHEGQGNTEAFFGQGTRLTVV.

V gene TRBV6-5 combines with J gene TRBJ1-5; 9 bases are a match to TRBD1. The germline V gene has CDR1 MNHEY and CDR2 SVGAGI. V trimming: 8 bases; J trimming: 3 bases; junction bases outside the gene matches: 5. This CDR3 spans 14 amino acids. CDR3 DNA sequence: TGTGCCAGCGGAAGGACAGGGGCCAATCAGCCCCAGCATTTT. It yields the protein CASGRTGANQPQHF.

This chain joins TRBV7-3 and TRBJ2-1; 8 bases are shared with TRBD2. The CDR3 is 14 amino acids. CDR1 and CDR2 from the germline V gene are SGHTA and FQGTGA. With 5 bases clipped from V and 3 bases from J, the junction kept 3 bases outside the gene matches. CDR3 in amino acids: CASSVAGGYNEQFF. In nucleotides, the CDR3 is TGTGCCAGCAGCGTTGCGGGGGGCTACAATGAGCAGTTCTTC.

The chain has TRBV5-1 and TRBJ1-1, with TRBD1 matching over 8 bases. CDR3 size: 12 residues. The germline CDR1 and CDR2 sequences are SGHRS and YFSETQ. V was clipped by 0 bases and J by 11 bases; unmatched bases: 3. The DNA of the CDR3 is TGCGCCAGCAGCTTGGGGACAGGGCACGCTTTCTTT. Translation: CASSLGTGHAFF.

This clone has just one count. The V gene is TRBV9, the J gene TRBJ1-4; no clear D. Germline CDR1 SGDLS, CDR2 YYNGEE. There are 14 residues in the CDR3. V lost 3 bases and J 0 bases, leaving 6 bases between the germline ends. The CDR3 DNA reads TGTGCCAGCAGCGGCAGTGCAACTAATGAAAAACTGTTTTTT. Residues: CASSGSATNEKLFF.

The chain has TRBV11-3 and TRBJ2-4, with 13 bases fitting TRBD2. Trimming cost V 5 bases and J 0 bases; bases outside gene matches: 10. CDR1 and CDR2 from the germline V gene are SGHNT and YENEEA. This CDR3 contains 19 residues. In DNA, the CDR3 is TGTGCCAGCAGCGCGACCGGGACTAGCGGGGCCCTAGCCAAAAACATTCAGTACTTC. Translating gives CASSATGTSGALAKNIQYF.

The chain carries TRBV2 and TRBJ1-1; D is unresolved. Trimming took 4 bases from V and 1 from J, leaving 10 bases between them. The V gene's germline CDR1 is SNHLY and CDR2 FYNNEI. The CDR3 covers 14 residues. Written as DNA, the CDR3 is TGTGCCAGCAGTGTGGTACAGACGAACACTGAAGCTTTCTTT. Translated: CASSVVQTNTEAFF.

This clone was counted ten times or more. As DNA, the CDR3 is TGTGCCAGCAGTTTATCAGCGGAAACCGGGGAGCTGTTTTTT. Amino acid sequence: CASSLSAETGELFF. The gene calls are TRBV28 and TRBJ2-2; perhaps TRBD2 as D (5 bases). Trimming stripped 1 base from V and 5 bases from J, with 8 bases between. Per germline, CDR1 MDHEN and CDR2 SYDVKM. The CDR3 is 14 amino acids.

This chain uses TRBV5-1 with TRBJ2-3; no clear D gene. The germline V gene encodes CDR1 SGHRS and CDR2 YFSETQ. The CDR3 covers 14 residues. V was clipped by 6 bases and J by 3 bases, with 14 bases between them. CDR3 sequence reads: CASTRRIETDTQYF. The CDR3 region has the DNA TGCGCCAGCACCCGGAGAATTGAAACAGATACGCAGTATTTT.

The chain links TRBV18 to TRBJ1-2, with 9 positions matching TRBD1. V trimming: 3 bases; J trimming: 6 bases; junction bases outside the gene matches: 8. CDR1 is KGHSH, CDR2 LQKENI, per germline. The CDR3 is 15 residues long. The CDR3 nucleotides are TGTGCCAGCTCACCCGTGGGACAGGGTAATGATGGCTACACCTTC. Translation: CASSPVGQGNDGYTF.

The J gene is TRBJ2-1, the V gene TRBV7-2, with 7 bases aligning to TRBD2. Germline lookup yields CDR1 SGHTA and CDR2 FQGNSA. This CDR3 region has 14 residues. The J segment lost 10 bases and the V segment lost 5 bases, leaving 11 bases of the junction unmatched. The CDR3 nucleotides read TGTGCCAGCAGCGCGTCGACTAGCACGCCGGAGCAGTTCTTC. The encoded protein is CASSASTSTPEQFF.

The chain employs TRBV5-5 and TRBJ1-5; D gene unclear. In germline, CDR1 is SGHKS, CDR2 YYEKEE (reference sequence). This CDR3 contains 14 residues. Trimming took off 0 bases at V and 1 base at J, with 5 bases between the two ends. The DNA for the CDR3 is TGTGCCAGCAGCTTGGCCGTAAGCAATCAGCCCCAGCATTTT. As protein: CASSLAVSNQPQHF.

This clone was counted only a few times. The chain combines TRBV7-8 with TRBJ1-4, with D unclear. The CDR3 is 17 amino acids. Trimming cost V 1 base and J 8 bases, with 20 bases left between them. Germline-derived CDR1 and CDR2 are SGHVS and FQNEAQ. The CDR3 sequence is CASSLDGSGGAREKLFF. DNA of the CDR3: TGTGCCAGCAGCTTAGATGGCTCCGGCGGTGCGAGGGAAAAACTGTTTTTT. Variable domain in full (rest from reference TRBV7-8 and TRBJ1-4): GAGVSQSPRYKVAKRGQDVALRCDPISGHVSLFWYQQALGQGPEFLTYFQNEAQLDKSGLPSDRFFAERPEGSVSTLKIQRTQQEDSAVYLCASSLDGSGGAREKLFFGSGTQLSVL.

V is TRBV7-9 and J is TRBJ2-2, with TRBD2 matching over 10 bases. The CDR3 spans 16 residues. Germline V gene sequence: CDR1 SEHNR, CDR2 FQNEAQ (reference sequence). V lost 4 bases, J lost 5 bases, and 7 bases stayed unmatched. Here the CDR3 DNA reads TGTGCCAGCAGCTCAATGACTAGCGGGCGAACCGGGGAGCTGTTTTTT. Translated, it gives CASSSMTSGRTGELFF.